The 28 T cell receptor beta chains in this list originate from one sample, sequenced in a study of beta chain features in type 1 diabetes. The authors reverse transcribed all of the isolated RNA, so sequencing captured expressed TCRB transcripts. Clones were sequenced by immunoSEQ multiplex PCR, and TCRdb holds only the in-frame ones, with some missing. The sample yields some 350,000 clones, roughly 14% seen once. Notes on the study in general: Moderate yet significant TCRB CDR3 shortening was seen in Type 1 diabetes patients in all four CD4+ subsets.

For these TCRs, the target antigens are not known. The sample comprised naive CD4+ T cells from blood. Every receptor here comes from a young woman with type 1 diabetes.

The table lists this clone with a few counts. The chain has TRBV23-1 and TRBJ2-7; possible D gene TRBD2, 7 bases. TRBV23-1 is an ORF; its function is uncertain. V shed 2 bases and J shed 0 bases, with 23 bases lying between them. There are 19 residues in the CDR3. This CDR3 is CASSQNPGGGGETSYEQYV. CDR3 sequence (DNA): TGCGCCAGCAGTCAAAACCCGGGGGGCGGGGGAGAGACCTCCTACGAGCAGTACGTC.

The rearrangement uses TRBV27 and TRBJ1-5; D unclear. Germline CDR1 and CDR2: MNHEY and SMNVEV (reference sequence). The V end was cut by 4 bases, the J end by 0 bases, with 16 bases between. The CDR3 is made up of 17 amino acids. This chain's CDR3 is CASSSREGWDSNQPQHF. In DNA, the CDR3 is TGTGCCAGCAGTTCCCGTGAGGGTTGGGATAGCAATCAGCCCCAGCATTTT.

This clone was seen a handful of times. CDR3 amino acids: CASSRDQGEQYV. The CDR3 coding sequence is TGTGCCAGCAGCCGAGACCAGGGGGAGCAGTACGTC. J is TRBJ2-7 and V is TRBV7-2, with a possible D match to TRBD1 (6 bases). With 5 bases removed from V and 7 bases from J, the gap between germline ends came to 12 bases. CDR3 size: 12 residues. Germline CDR1 is SGHTA and CDR2 is FQGNSA.

This sequence joins TRBV5-1 and TRBJ1-1, with TRBD1 identical over 7 bases. CDR1 is SGHRS and CDR2 is YFSETQ in the germline V gene. The V and J ends lost 5 bases and 4 bases, in that order; junction bases with no gene match: 5. This CDR3 has 13 residues. CDR3 in amino acids: CASRTGESTEAFF. For the CDR3, the DNA is TGCGCCAGCAGAACAGGGGAGTCCACTGAAGCTTTCTTT.

This clone was counted only a few times. The chain is built from TRBV7-9 and TRBJ2-1; 9 nucleotides agree with TRBD2. Trimming took 5 bases from V and 10 from J; bases not matched to a gene: 12. Germline assignment: CDR1 SEHNR and CDR2 FQNEAQ (reference sequence). The CDR3 extends over 15 amino acids. The CDR3 protein is CASSTLAGSFREQFF. DNA of the CDR3: TGTGCCAGCAGCACCCTAGCGGGATCCTTCCGAGAGCAGTTCTTC.

The genes are TRBV19 and TRBJ2-4; D might be TRBD1 (6 bases). Germline values: CDR1 LNHDA, CDR2 SQIVND (reference sequence). This CDR3 comprises 14 residues. Trimming pared 6 bases from V and 5 bases from J, leaving 14 bases between. The CDR3 protein is CASSRDRIQNIQYF. CDR3 coding DNA: TGTGCCAGTAGCAGAGACAGGATACAAAACATTCAGTACTTC.

The rearrangement links TRBV7-9 to TRBJ2-7; D not resolved. This CDR3 region has 14 residues. Germline V lookup: CDR1 SEHNR, CDR2 FQNEAQ (reference sequence). V dropped 5 bases and J dropped 0 bases, with 11 bases sitting between them. The CDR3 spells CASSPRLPSYEQYF. In DNA form, the CDR3 reads TGTGCCAGCAGCCCTCGGTTGCCCTCCTACGAGCAGTACTTC.

This clone was counted between two and nine times. The chain couples TRBV29-1 to TRBJ2-1, with TRBD2 matching over 12 bases. V was pared by 5 bases and J by 4 bases, with 15 bases of the junction left unmatched. From germline, CDR1 is SQVTM and CDR2 ANQGSEA. The CDR3 loop spans 18 amino acids. The DNA for the CDR3 is TGCAGCGTTTCCAGACTAGCGGGAGTCCTTCGGGGGTACAATGAGCAGTTCTTC. Encoded protein: CSVSRLAGVLRGYNEQFF.

The CDR3 DNA reads as TGTGCCAGCAGCTTAACGGGGTGGATCACAGATACGCAGTATTTT. It specifies CASSLTGWITDTQYF. This chain connects TRBV7-2 to TRBJ2-3; tentative D call: TRBD2 (5 bases). The germline V gene encodes CDR1 SGHTA and CDR2 FQGNSA. The CDR3 contains 15 residues. V lost 2 bases to trimming and J lost 2 bases, with 11 bases between them.

This clone was counted between two and nine times. This sequence joins TRBV6-6 and TRBJ1-2; D not certain. Looked up from germline, CDR1 is MNHNY and CDR2 is SVGAGI (reference sequence). This CDR3 is 12 amino acids long. V was clipped by 6 bases and J by 0 bases, with 5 bases between them. The CDR3 sequence: CASSRANYGYTF. CDR3 coding DNA: TGTGCCAGCAGCCGGGCTAACTATGGCTACACCTTC.

In this sample, this clone turned up a few times. The rearrangement links TRBV29-1 to TRBJ1-1; D perhaps matches TRBD1 (5 bases). The CDR3 runs 13 residues. Looked up from germline, CDR1 is SQVTM and CDR2 is ANQGSEA. The germline V and J ends were trimmed by 2 bases and 1 base, with 8 bases remaining between them. The CDR3 nucleotides are TGCAGCGTTGAATCAGGGCCGAACACTGAAGCTTTCTTT. Translated, it gives CSVESGPNTEAFF. The complete variable domain, with remaining parts taken from reference TRBV29-1 and TRBJ1-1, reads SAVISQKPSRDICQRGTSLTIQCQVDSQVTMMFWYRQQPGQSLTLIATANQGSEATYESGFVIDKFPISRPNLTFSTLTVSNMSPEDSSIYLCSVESGPNTEAFFGQGTRLTVV.

This clone was seen only a few times. This rearrangement joins TRBV7-9 to TRBJ2-3; 11 bases are a match to TRBD2. Looked up from germline, CDR1 is SEHNR and CDR2 is FQNEAQ (reference sequence). The length of the CDR3 is 14 residues. Trimming at V came to 8 bases and at J to 6 bases, leaving 7 bases not matched to a gene. This chain's CDR3 is CASGSGRAWDTQYF. Written as DNA, the CDR3 is TGTGCCAGCGGTAGCGGGAGGGCCTGGGATACGCAGTATTTT.

Only a few counts were recorded for this clone. The V call is TRBV28, the J call TRBJ2-7; D perhaps matches TRBD2 (5 bases). V gave up 6 bases and J gave up 7 bases, with 13 bases separating them. Germline V gene sequence: CDR1 MDHEN, CDR2 SYDVKM. This CDR3 comprises 12 residues. The CDR3, as DNA: TGTGCCAGCAGCCGAGACACGGGGGAGCAGTACTTC. Translation gives CASSRDTGEQYF. Supplemented by reference TRBV28 and TRBJ2-7, the full variable domain reads DVKVTQSSRYLVKRTGEKVFLECVQDMDHENMFWYRQDPGLGLRLIYFSYDVKMKEKGDIPEGYSVSREKKERFSLILESASTNQTSMYLCASSRDTGEQYFGPGTRLTVT.

The genes are TRBV2 and TRBJ1-2, with TRBD1 matching 9 bases. V gave up 7 bases and J gave up 7 bases; unmatched junction bases: 7. Looked up from germline, CDR1 is SNHLY and CDR2 is FYNNEI. The CDR3 runs to 13 residues. The CDR3 DNA reads TGTGCCAGCAATGGGGGACAGGGATCTGGCTACACCTTC. This codes for CASNGGQGSGYTF.

The J gene is TRBJ2-1, the V gene TRBV9, with TRBD2 matching over 10 bases. This CDR3 has 17 amino acids. The V gene end was trimmed by 0 bases and the J gene end by 5 bases; junction bases not matched to a gene: 8. CDR1 and CDR2 (germline): SGDLS, YYNGEE. CDR3 protein: CASSVAGGLAGDNEQFF. The CDR3 DNA sequence: TGTGCCAGCAGCGTAGCGGGAGGGCTAGCGGGAGACAATGAGCAGTTCTTC.

The chain combines TRBV7-8 with TRBJ2-1, with a possible D match to TRBD2 (6 bases). The CDR3 spans 15 residues. V lost 1 base and J 6 bases, leaving 13 bases between the germline ends. CDR1 SGHVS and CDR2 FQNEAQ come from the germline V gene. The CDR3 loop is CASSLVISGSNEQFF. Here the CDR3 DNA reads TGTGCCAGCAGCTTAGTGATTAGCGGCAGCAATGAGCAGTTCTTC.

V gene TRBV18 combines with J gene TRBJ2-1; 13 nucleotides agree with TRBD2. The junction had 2 bases not matched to a gene; V was cut back by 4 bases and J by 8 bases. This CDR3 comprises 14 residues. Germline values: CDR1 KGHSH, CDR2 LQKENI. The CDR3 DNA is TGTGCCAGCTCACGGACTAGCGGGAGCGATGAGCAGTTCTTC. Its translation: CASSRTSGSDEQFF.

A few counts support this clone. This chain joins TRBV30 and TRBJ1-2, with D hard to call. V was pared by 4 bases and J by 0 bases, with 6 bases between. The CDR3 has 12 residues. Germline V gene data show CDR1 as GTSNPN and CDR2 as SVGIG (reference sequence). CDR3 nucleotides: TGTGCCTGGAAGAGAGCTAACTATGGCTACACCTTC. Its translation is CAWKRANYGYTF.

This sequence joins TRBV7-2 and TRBJ1-5, with D unresolved. V was clipped by 3 bases and J by 5 bases, with 8 bases between them. The CDR3 is made up of 13 amino acids. Per germline, CDR1 SGHTA and CDR2 FQGNSA. DNA of the CDR3: TGTGCCAGCAGCTTTACCGAGGATCAGCCCCAGCATTTT. Its protein is CASSFTEDQPQHF.

In this sample, this clone turned up a few times. The rearrangement links TRBV20-1 to TRBJ1-2; D is unclear. Looked up from germline, CDR1 is DFQATT and CDR2 is SNEGSKA (reference sequence). The CDR3 loop spans 10 amino acids. V gave up 4 bases and J gave up 6 bases, with 6 bases separating them. The CDR3 is CSATGDGYTF. Written as DNA, the CDR3 is TGCAGTGCTACAGGTGATGGCTACACCTTC.

The rearrangement links TRBV11-2 to TRBJ2-2; tentatively, D is TRBD1 (5 bases). Trimming took 3 bases from V and 1 from J, leaving 12 bases between them. Germline loops: CDR1 SGHAT, CDR2 FQNNGV. This CDR3 region has 16 residues. In DNA form, the CDR3 reads TGTGCCAGCAGCTTTTCGGACATTCGGAACACCGGGGAGCTGTTTTTT. As protein: CASSFSDIRNTGELFF.

There are a few counts of this clone. The V call is TRBV19, the J call TRBJ1-5; D is undetermined. There are 12 residues in the CDR3. Germline loops: CDR1 LNHDA, CDR2 SQIVND (reference sequence). Deletions cut 10 bases from V and 1 base from J, with 8 bases between. The CDR3 reads CATKRSNQPQHF. CDR3 in DNA: TGTGCCACCAAGAGGAGCAATCAGCCCCAGCATTTT.

A few counts support this clone. The chain carries TRBV15 and TRBJ1-2, with D hard to call. The ends were cut back, 0 bases at V and 5 bases at J, with 10 bases in the middle. The CDR3 consists of 14 residues. Per germline, CDR1 LNHNV and CDR2 YYDKDF (reference sequence). The DNA for the CDR3 is TGTGCCACCAGCAGAGATAAGCTTACGTATGGCTACACCTTC. Protein: CATSRDKLTYGYTF.

This clone was observed a few times. The sample carries other DNA sequences with the same CDR3. This chain uses TRBV5-1 with TRBJ2-3, with TRBD2 identical over 12 bases. CDR1 SGHRS and CDR2 YFSETQ come from the germline V gene. This CDR3 is built from 15 residues. V trimming: 2 bases; J trimming: 4 bases; junction bases outside the gene matches: 2. Written as DNA, the CDR3 is TGCGCCAGCAGCTTCCTAGCGGGAGGGCCAGATACGCAGTATTTT. Its translation: CASSFLAGGPDTQYF.

Only a few counts were recorded for this clone. This rearrangement joins TRBV7-9 to TRBJ2-1; 7 bases align to TRBD1. Germline-derived CDR1 and CDR2 are SEHNR and FQNEAQ (reference sequence). The length of the CDR3 is 15 residues. V gave up 1 base and J gave up 4 bases; unmatched junction bases: 4. CDR3 in amino acids: CASSLGGTAYNEQFF. CDR3 nucleotides: TGTGCCAGCAGCTTAGGTGGGACAGCTTACAATGAGCAGTTCTTC.

This clone was counted between two and nine times. The chain couples TRBV30 to TRBJ2-5; TRBD2 might be the D (5 bases). CDR1 is GTSNPN, CDR2 SVGIG, per germline (reference sequence). This CDR3 contains 13 residues. V gave up 7 bases and J gave up 0 bases, with 12 bases separating them. In DNA, the CDR3 is TGTGCCTACGCGCCGGGGAACCAAGAGACCCAGTACTTC. This encodes CAYAPGNQETQYF.

This clone was counted between two and nine times. The V call is TRBV29-1, the J call TRBJ2-7; TRBD1 matches at 7 bases. The CDR3 spans 14 residues. Germline-derived CDR1 and CDR2 are SQVTM and ANQGSEA. The V gene end was trimmed by 7 bases and the J gene end by 0 bases; junction bases not matched to a gene: 9. CDR3 in amino acids: CSAITGVNSYEQYF. The CDR3 DNA sequence: TGCAGCGCGATAACAGGGGTCAACTCCTACGAGCAGTACTTC.

This clone was counted a few times. CDR3 bases: TGCAGCGTTGGGGAGGGGGGAGGTAATGAAAAACTGTTTTTT. Protein product: CSVGEGGGNEKLFF. This chain uses TRBV29-1 with TRBJ1-4; TRBD1 is a possible D gene (6 bases). The ends were cut back, 4 bases at V and 4 bases at J, with 13 bases in the middle. The CDR3 runs to 14 residues. The germline V gene encodes CDR1 SQVTM and CDR2 ANQGSEA.